This T cell receptor beta chain was profiled in a study of CD8+ T cells in alopecia areata. Extraction of RNA preceded its reverse transcription into cDNA, which served as the sequencing template. TCRdb's copy holds only in-frame clones and misses some; the assay was immunoSEQ multiplex PCR. The sample carries fewer than 90,000 clones, just over 50% recorded once. V lost 0 bases to trimming and J lost 0 bases, with 4 bases between them. The germline V gene encodes CDR1 MNHEY and CDR2 SVGAGI. This CDR3 region has 14 residues. Obtained from alopecia areata patients were lesional scalp punch biopsies along with peripheral blood. To note about this clone: Its specificity is not known.

Notes on the study in general: Lesional scalp displayed greater clonality than normal scalp, most notably in alopecia totalis/universalis. Mice gave a clearer picture of TCR sharing than patients did, possibly for HLA-related reasons.

The chain joins TRBV6-5 to TRBJ2-3; D uncertain. Sequenced: NKG2D-high CD8+ T cells sorted from blood. This clonotype was sampled from a human donor with alopecia areata. CDR3 nucleotide sequence: TGTGCCAGCAGTTACTCGACTAGCACAGATACGCAGTATTTT. As protein: CASSYSTSTDTQYF.